Listed below are T cell receptor beta chains from one sample, sequenced in a study of control samples from healthy donors and cancer patients. This table comes from immunoSEQ multiplex PCR, and its TCRdb copy is limited to in-frame clones, with some not included. Of about 20,000 clones detected, approximately 90% appear once; the ten largest clones hold approximately 9.3%. Sequences were obtained from PBMCs. Receptor source: a woman in her sixties with head and neck cancer. The CDR3 runs from the conserved cysteine through the conserved F or W. The order of the fields is V gene, J gene, clone size, D gene, CDR3 DNA, CDR3 protein. The D gene is left open where the match is weak. Not all rows give a size; the values are once, few, many and, for expanded clones, a class.

>TRBV6-5|TRBJ2-1|.|.
TGTGCCAGCAACCTTGAGGAGCAGTCTTACAATGAGCAGTTCTTC
CASNLEEQSYNEQFF
>TRBV18|TRBJ1-1|.|.
TGTGCCAGCTCACCCAAAGGGACCCTTGGGACGGAAGCTTTCTTT
CASSPKGTLGTEAFF
>TRBV2|TRBJ2-1|.|.
TGTGCCAGCACATCTGCAGGTAGGAGCTCCTACAATGAGCAGTTCTTC
CASTSAGRSSYNEQFF
>TRBV25-1|TRBJ1-2|.|.
TGTGCCACCTCCCCCGGGGGAAACTATGGCTACACCTTC
CATSPGGNYGYTF
>TRBV10-3|TRBJ2-7|.|.
TGTGCCATCAGCGGTAAGGGCGAGCAGTACTTC
CAISGKGEQYF
>TRBV6-6|TRBJ2-7|.|.
TGTGCCAGCAGGCTTGTGGGGGGAGGCGAGCAGTACTTC
CASRLVGGGEQYF
>TRBV4-2|TRBJ2-1|few|.
TGTGCCAGCAGCCAAGAGGTACTACAGTCCTACAATGAGCAGTTCTTC
CASSQEVLQSYNEQFF
>TRBV11-2|TRBJ2-1|.|.
TGTGCCACCAGGGGGGGATACGGGTATGAGCAGTTCTTC
CATRGGYGYEQFF
>TRBV19|TRBJ2-7|few|.
TGTGCCAGTAGTATAGCCCTACGAGGCTACGAGCAGTACTTC
CASSIALRGYEQYF
>TRBV27|TRBJ2-2|.|TRBD1
TGTGCCAGCAGTACCAGGGGGCCGAACACCGGGGAGCTGTTTTTT
CASSTRGPNTGELFF
>TRBV9|TRBJ2-7|.|.
TGTGCCAGCAGCGAGCGGCCACTCTACGAGCAGTACTTC
CASSERPLYEQYF
>TRBV5-1|TRBJ2-1|.|.
TGCGCCAGCAGCGCGCTAGGAGGGGGTTTGGTGGATGAGCAGTTCTTC
CASSALGGGLVDEQFF
>TRBV10-3|TRBJ2-6|.|.
TGTGCCATCAGCCTTGATCAGGGGGCCAACGTCCTGACTTTC
CAISLDQGANVLTF
>TRBV7-9|TRBJ2-1|once|.
TGTGCCAGCCTAAGCTCCTACAATGAGCAGTTCTTC
CASLSSYNEQFF
>TRBV28|TRBJ2-5|.|TRBD2
TGTGCCAGCAGTTTACGGTTAGCGGGGCAAGAGACCCAGTACTTC
CASSLRLAGQETQYF
>TRBV7-2|TRBJ2-2|.|.
TGTGCCAGCAGCTATCCGACCGGGGAGCTGTTTTTT
CASSYPTGELFF
>TRBV12-3/TRBV12-4|TRBJ2-1|.|.
TGTGCCAGCAGTTTAATTCGGGTTAATGAGCAGTTCTTC
CASSLIRVNEQFF
>TRBV19|TRBJ1-1|once|.
TGTGCCAGTAGTTTCCGGACCGGGGGGAACACTGAAGCTTTCTTT
CASSFRTGGNTEAFF
>TRBV12-3/TRBV12-4|TRBJ1-1|.|.
TGTGCCAGCAGTTTAGGTACAGGGAGGGCTTTCTTT
CASSLGTGRAFF
>TRBV3-1/TRBV3-2|TRBJ2-7|.|.
TGTGCCAGCAGCCAAGGGCCTGACTACGAGCAGTACTTC
CASSQGPDYEQYF
>TRBV7-3|TRBJ2-1|.|.
TGTGCCAGCAGCCTAACTCCGGGGCTCCACCATGAGCAGTTCTTC
CASSLTPGLHHEQFF
>TRBV6-4|TRBJ2-1|.|TRBD2
TGTGCCAGCAGGAAGACTAGCGGGAGTTTCAATGAGCAGTTCTTC
CASRKTSGSFNEQFF
>TRBV18|TRBJ2-3|.|TRBD1
TGTGCCAGCTCACGCGCCGACAGGGGGAGCACAGATACGCAGTATTTT
CASSRADRGSTDTQYF
>TRBV18|TRBJ1-5|few|.
TGTGCCAGCTCACCACGAGGGTTTAATCAGCCCCAGCATTTT
CASSPRGFNQPQHF
>TRBV19|TRBJ2-3|.|TRBD1
TGTGCCAGTAGCAACCCGGGGACAGCTAGCACAGATACGCAGTATTTT
CASSNPGTASTDTQYF
>TRBV27|TRBJ2-7|once|.
TGTGCCAGCATGAGCACGTCCTACGAGCAGTACTTC
CASMSTSYEQYF
>TRBV5-1|TRBJ2-1|.|TRBD1
TGCGCCAGCAGCTTGGGAGGACAGGGCTCCTACAATGAGCAGTTCTTC
CASSLGGQGSYNEQFF
>TRBV27|TRBJ2-7|.|.
TGTGCCAGCAGTCAAGGGCCGGGGGAGCAGTACTTC
CASSQGPGEQYF
>TRBV28|TRBJ2-4|.|.
TGTGCCAGCAGTTCGGGGCTAGCTAAAAACATTCAGTACTTC
CASSSGLAKNIQYF
>TRBV18|TRBJ1-4|.|.
TGTGCCAGCTCACCACGAAGGAGTTTCAATGAAAAACTGTTTTTT
CASSPRRSFNEKLFF
>TRBV6-2/TRBV6-3|TRBJ2-7|.|.
TGTGCCAGCAGTCCCGCCTACGAGCAGTACTTC
CASSPAYEQYF
>TRBV6-6|TRBJ1-2|.|.
TGTGCCAGCGGTCACGGGGACTATGGCTACACCTTC
CASGHGDYGYTF
>TRBV27|TRBJ2-3|.|.
TGTGCCAGCTCCATAGGGGGGTTCAGGGCAGATACGCAGTATTTT
CASSIGGFRADTQYF
>TRBV6-2/TRBV6-3|TRBJ2-1|.|TRBD2
TGTGCCAGCAGTTATCCGACTAGCGGGAGAAGCAACTCCTACAATGAGCAGTTCTTC
CASSYPTSGRSNSYNEQFF
>TRBV4-1|TRBJ1-2|.|.
TGCGCCAGCAGCCAAGTTCTGGCAGCCTACTATGGCTACACCTTC
CASSQVLAAYYGYTF
>TRBV5-6|TRBJ2-1|.|TRBD2
TGTGCCAGCAGCTTGGAGGTAGCGGGAGTACCACCCAATGAGCAGTTCTTC
CASSLEVAGVPPNEQFF
>TRBV4-2|TRBJ1-1|.|.
TGTGCCAGCAGCCCCACGTTACACGTGAACACTGAAGCTTTCTTT
CASSPTLHVNTEAFF
>TRBV3-1/TRBV3-2|TRBJ2-2|.|TRBD2
TGTGCCAGCAGCCGAGGAAGCGGGACTGGGGAGCTGTTTTTT
CASSRGSGTGELFF
>TRBV27|TRBJ2-1|.|TRBD1
TGTGCCAGCAGTTTTCAGGCAGGGGGTGAGCAGTTCTTC
CASSFQAGGEQFF
>TRBV3-1/TRBV3-2|TRBJ1-1|.|TRBD1
TGTGCCAGCAGCCAAGGACAGGGGGCGAGAGCTTTCTTT
CASSQGQGARAFF
>TRBV11-2|TRBJ1-1|.|TRBD1
TGTGCCAGCAGTTCTCTTCGGACAGGGCGCTCAGAGGGCACTGAAGCTTTCTTT
CASSSLRTGRSEGTEAFF
>TRBV6-5|TRBJ2-3|.|.
TGTGCCAGCCGGGACCAGAACACAGATACGCAGTATTTT
CASRDQNTDTQYF
>TRBV10-1|TRBJ2-7|.|TRBD2
TGCGCCAGCAGTCTTACTAGCGGGCTCGACGAGCAGTACTTC
CASSLTSGLDEQYF
>TRBV5-1|TRBJ1-4|.|TRBD1
TGCGCCAGCAGCTTGGGGACAGGGTGGGAAAAACTGTTTTTT
CASSLGTGWEKLFF
>TRBV21-1|TRBJ2-1|once|.
TGTGCCAGCAGCATCGACAGGGGTTGGGGTGAGCAGTTCTTC
CASSIDRGWGEQFF
>TRBV11-1|TRBJ1-1|.|.
TGTGCCAGCAGCCTGCGGGGGACTGAAGCTTTCTTT
CASSLRGTEAFF
>TRBV13|TRBJ1-1|.|TRBD1
TGTGCCAGCAGCTGGTACAGGGGGCGCAACACTGAAGCTTTCTTT
CASSWYRGRNTEAFF
>TRBV6-6|TRBJ1-1|.|TRBD1
TGTGCCAGCAGGGGGAGACAGGGGATGAACACTGAAGCTTTCTTT
CASRGRQGMNTEAFF